These 23 T cell receptor beta chains share one sample of origin, sequenced in a study of CD8 T cells in Susac syndrome. Random hexamers served to reverse transcribe roughly 0.45 to 1 ug RNA. TCRdb reprocessed the immunoSEQ multiplex PCR reads with MiXCR, giving one entry per CDR3 protein. The table lists tens of thousands of distinct CDR3 sequences, roughly 94% of them singletons, with more than 0.45% in the top ten. Sequenced material: CD8+ T cells from PBMCs. These receptors came from a human donor with Susac syndrome.

This chain uses TRBV28 with TRBJ2-7, with D possibly called TRBD1 or TRBD2 (5 bases each). The CDR3 is made up of 14 amino acids. Per the germline V gene, CDR1 is MDHEN and CDR2 is SYDVKM. The V end was cut by 2 bases, the J end by 6 bases, with 14 bases between. The CDR3 protein is CASSLTGTDLEQYF. The CDR3 DNA follows: TGTGCCAGCAGTTTAACCGGGACCGATCTCGAGCAGTACTTC.

The V call is TRBV27, the J call TRBJ2-5, with D possibly called TRBD1 or TRBD2 (5 bases each). The CDR3 covers 16 residues. V shed 2 bases and J shed 3 bases, with 16 bases lying between them. The germline V gene has CDR1 MNHEY and CDR2 SMNVEV (reference sequence). The CDR3 is CASSLIFGAVKETQYF. CDR3 bases: TGTGCCAGCAGTTTAATCTTCGGGGCAGTCAAAGAGACCCAGTACTTC.

The CDR3 sequence: CASSGELAEFSYEQYF. The CDR3 region has the DNA TGTGCCAGCAGCGGGGAACTCGCGGAATTCTCCTACGAGCAGTACTTC. The chain couples TRBV6-2 or TRBV6-3 to TRBJ2-7; the D gene is possibly TRBD2 (5 bases). Trimming took 6 bases from V and 0 from J, leaving 18 bases between them. CDR1 and CDR2 (germline): MNHEY, SVGEGT. The CDR3 sequence is 16 residues long.

CDR3 nucleotides: TGTGCCATCGGCGGGACCGAGCAGTACTTC. Residues: CAIGGTEQYF. The chain carries TRBV10-3 and TRBJ2-7; possibly TRBD2 for D (6 bases). In germline, CDR1 is ENHRY, CDR2 SYGVKD. Trimming cost V 8 bases and J 6 bases, with 8 bases left between them. There are 10 residues in the CDR3.

The chain links TRBV12-3 or TRBV12-4 to TRBJ1-3; D remains ambiguous. V was pared by 4 bases and J by 0 bases, with 7 bases between. The CDR3 has 14 amino acids. The CDR3 loop reads CASSSVRSGNTIYF. CDR3 coding DNA: TGTGCCAGCAGTTCGGTTCGCTCTGGAAACACCATATATTTT.

The gene calls are TRBV27 and TRBJ2-7; 13 nucleotides agree with TRBD2. This CDR3 spans 16 amino acids. Germline CDR1 reads MNHEY; CDR2 reads SMNVEV (reference sequence). Losses at the gene ends were 3 bases for V and 2 bases for J; bases not matched to a gene: 4. The CDR3 coding sequence is TGTGCCAGCAGTTTCCAAGGACTAGCGGGGGCCTACGAGCAGTACTTC. This gives the protein CASSFQGLAGAYEQYF.

The V call is TRBV7-6, the J call TRBJ2-7; 8 bases are shared with TRBD1. This CDR3 contains 13 residues. Germline values: CDR1 SGHVS, CDR2 FNYEAQ. Germline trimming cut 3 bases from V and 6 bases from J; bases unmatched to any gene: 4. The CDR3 sequence is CASSFGQGGEQYF. The CDR3, as DNA: TGTGCCAGCAGCTTTGGACAGGGCGGCGAGCAGTACTTC.

The chain's CDR3 is CASSTPGGAEQYF. CDR3 nucleotides: TGTGCCAGCAGCACCCCAGGCGGTGCCGAGCAGTACTTC. The chain couples TRBV5-4 to TRBJ2-7; no definite D call. Germline assignment: CDR1 SGHNT and CDR2 YYREEE (reference sequence). V dropped 4 bases and J dropped 6 bases, with 14 bases sitting between them. The CDR3 spans 13 residues.

V usage is TRBV20-1 and J usage is TRBJ2-4; 9 bases match TRBD1. Germline values: CDR1 DFQATT, CDR2 SNEGSKA (reference sequence). J was trimmed by 5 bases and V by 1 base; bases with no gene match: 0. CDR3 length equals 13 residues. The CDR3: CSARGTGENIQYF. DNA of the CDR3: TGCAGTGCTAGAGGGACAGGGGAAAACATTCAGTACTTC.

The chain has TRBV20-1 and TRBJ2-2; maybe TRBD1 (6 bases). CDR3 length equals 14 residues. Germline CDR1 and CDR2: DFQATT and SNEGSKA (reference sequence). Trimming removed 3 bases at V and 6 bases at J, with 14 bases between. CDR3 protein: CSASLRGRPGELFF. The CDR3 DNA sequence: TGCAGTGCTAGTCTCAGGGGTCGTCCCGGGGAGCTGTTTTTT.

The chain uses TRBV29-1 and TRBJ2-6; D remains unclear. Germline values: CDR1 SQVTM, CDR2 ANQGSEA. The CDR3 sequence is 14 residues long. V gave up 2 bases and J gave up 1 base, with 6 bases separating them. The CDR3 sequence: CSVEMQSGANVLTF. In nucleotides, the CDR3 is TGCAGCGTTGAAATGCAGTCTGGGGCCAACGTCCTGACTTTC.

V is TRBV4-2 and J is TRBJ2-7; 9 bases agree with TRBD1. The germline CDR1 and CDR2 sequences are LGHNA and YNFKEQ. Trimming cost V 2 bases and J 3 bases; bases outside gene matches: 8. There are 16 residues in the CDR3. The CDR3 loop is CASSQTGQGNIYEQYF. CDR3 bases: TGTGCCAGCAGCCAAACGGGACAGGGAAATATCTACGAGCAGTACTTC.

The chain recombines TRBV18 with TRBJ1-2; D is ambiguous. Germline V gene data show CDR1 as KGHSH and CDR2 as LQKENI. The CDR3 runs 10 residues. Trimming shortened V by 3 bases and J by 9 bases, and 5 bases separated the two germline ends. CDR3 nucleotide sequence: TGTGCCAGCTCACCCTTTAGCTACACCTTC. This sequence encodes CASSPFSYTF.

V and J are TRBV5-4 and TRBJ2-7, with D perhaps given as TRBD1 or TRBD2 (5 bases each). V dropped 4 bases and J dropped 6 bases, with 11 bases sitting between them. Germline V gene data show CDR1 as SGHNT and CDR2 as YYREEE (reference sequence). The CDR3 consists of 12 residues. The CDR3 spells CASSMGRAEQYF. The CDR3 DNA reads TGTGCCAGCAGCATGGGACGGGCCGAGCAGTACTTC.

V usage is TRBV16 and J usage is TRBJ1-5, with D maybe TRBD1 (5 bases). Trimming stripped 8 bases from V and 5 bases from J, with 13 bases between. The CDR3 loop spans 13 amino acids. Looked up from germline, CDR1 is KGHSY and CDR2 is FQNENV. For the CDR3, the DNA is TGTGCCAGCGCCGTGGGGGGGGATCAGCCCCAGCATTTT. This gives the protein CASAVGGDQPQHF. Combining the CDR3 with reference TRBV16 and TRBJ1-5 gives the whole variable domain GEEVAQTPKHLVRGEGQKAKLYCAPIKGHSYVFWYQQVLKNEFKFLISFQNENVFDETGMPKERFSAKCLPNSPCSLEIQATKLEDSAVYFCASAVGGDQPQHFGDGTRLSIL.

V is TRBV6-5 and J is TRBJ1-5; the D is unclear. Trimming shortened V by 7 bases and J by 6 bases, and 16 bases separated the two germline ends. Germline CDR1 MNHEY, CDR2 SVGAGI. This CDR3 comprises 14 residues. The CDR3 DNA reads as TGTGCCAGCAAATTAATAAGCGGTGGTCAGCCCCAGCATTTT. As protein: CASKLISGGQPQHF.

The CDR3 coding sequence is TGTGCCAGCAGCCAAGATGTGGGGGAGGCGGGGGAGCAGTTCTTC. Amino acids: CASSQDVGEAGEQFF. The gene calls are TRBV4-2 and TRBJ2-1; D may be TRBD2 (6 bases). CDR1 is LGHNA, CDR2 YNFKEQ, per germline. Trimming removed 0 bases from V and 10 bases from J, with 16 bases in between. This CDR3 has 15 residues.

The rearrangement links TRBV9 to TRBJ1-1; TRBD1 is a possible D gene (5 bases). CDR3 length equals 11 residues. The V gene's germline CDR1 is SGDLS and CDR2 YYNGEE. V was shortened by 0 bases and J by 10 bases, with 7 bases between the two germline ends. CDR3 region: CASSVERGAFF. The DNA for the CDR3 is TGTGCCAGCAGCGTAGAAAGGGGAGCTTTCTTT.

The rearrangement joins TRBV29-1 to TRBJ2-7, with D perhaps TRBD2 (6 bases). The germline CDR1 and CDR2 sequences are SQVTM and ANQGSEA. The CDR3 length is 12 residues. V was shortened by 7 bases and J by 5 bases, with 15 bases between the two germline ends. The CDR3 bases are TGCAGCGCCAGACTAGGGTTCGACGAGCAGTACTTC. Encoded protein: CSARLGFDEQYF.

This chain uses TRBV30 with TRBJ1-3, with 9 bases identical to TRBD1. The CDR3 contains 15 residues. V gave up 8 bases and J gave up 0 bases; unmatched junction bases: 8. Germline lookup yields CDR1 GTSNPN and CDR2 SVGIG (reference sequence). The CDR3 DNA reads TGTGCCGGTGAAGGGACAGGGAGCTCTGGAAACACCATATATTTT. This gives the protein CAGEGTGSSGNTIYF. The full variable domain, in which reference TRBV30 and TRBJ1-3 provide the parts outside the CDR3, is SQTIHQWPATLVQPVGSPLSLECTVEGTSNPNLYWYRQAAGRGLQLLFYSVGIGQISSEVPQNLSASRPQDRQFILSSKKLLLSDSGFYLCAGEGTGSSGNTIYFGEGSWLTVV.

The rearrangement uses TRBV13 and TRBJ2-7, with 9 bases aligning to TRBD2. The CDR3 runs to 15 residues. Germline loops: CDR1 PRHDT, CDR2 FYEKMQ (reference sequence). V gave up 5 bases and J gave up 4 bases; unmatched junction bases: 9. This chain's CDR3 is CASSLTSSGIYEQYF. CDR3 coding DNA: TGTGCCAGCAGCCTCACCTCTAGCGGGATTTACGAGCAGTACTTC.

V usage is TRBV25-1 and J usage is TRBJ1-2, with a tentative D call TRBD1 (5 bases). CDR3 length equals 14 residues. CDR1 and CDR2 (germline): MGHDK, SYGVNS. Trimming stripped 6 bases from V and 2 bases from J, with 13 bases between. The CDR3 DNA reads TGTGCCAGCAGGCCGGCGGGGCCCAACTATGGCTACACCTTC. It encodes CASRPAGPNYGYTF.

This clonotype is a singleton in its sample. The CDR3 sequence is CASRALGGRETQYF. DNA of the CDR3: TGTGCCAGCAGGGCCCTAGGGGGTCGGGAGACCCAGTACTTC. This rearrangement joins TRBV12-3 or TRBV12-4 to TRBJ2-5; D perhaps matches TRBD1 (6 bases). Deletions cut 6 bases from V and 5 bases from J, with 16 bases between. This CDR3 has 14 residues.